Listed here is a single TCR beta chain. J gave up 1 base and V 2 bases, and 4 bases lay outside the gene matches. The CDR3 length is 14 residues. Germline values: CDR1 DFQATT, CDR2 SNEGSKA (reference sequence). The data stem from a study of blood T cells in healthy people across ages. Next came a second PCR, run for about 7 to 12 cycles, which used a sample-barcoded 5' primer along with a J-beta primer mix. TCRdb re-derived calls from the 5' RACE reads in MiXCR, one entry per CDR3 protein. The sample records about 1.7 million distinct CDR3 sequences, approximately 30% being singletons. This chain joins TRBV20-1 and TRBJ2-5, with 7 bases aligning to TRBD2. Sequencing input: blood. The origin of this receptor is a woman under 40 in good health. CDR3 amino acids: CSARLRGGQETQYF. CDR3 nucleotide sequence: TGCAGTGCTAGACTGCGCGGGGGCCAAGAGACCCAGTACTTC.